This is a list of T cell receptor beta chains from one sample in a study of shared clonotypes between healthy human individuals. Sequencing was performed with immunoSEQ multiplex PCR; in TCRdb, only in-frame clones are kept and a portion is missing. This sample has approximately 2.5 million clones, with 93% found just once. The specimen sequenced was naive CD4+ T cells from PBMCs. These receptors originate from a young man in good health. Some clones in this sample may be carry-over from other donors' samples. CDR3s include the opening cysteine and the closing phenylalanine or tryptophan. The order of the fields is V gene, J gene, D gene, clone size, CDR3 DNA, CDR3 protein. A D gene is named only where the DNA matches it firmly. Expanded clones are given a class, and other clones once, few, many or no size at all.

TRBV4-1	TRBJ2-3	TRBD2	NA	TGCGCCAGCAGCCAAGAGATGGAAAGCGGGAACACAGATACGCAGTATTTT	CASSQEMESGNTDTQYF
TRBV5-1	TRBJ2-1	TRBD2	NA	TGCGCCAGCAGGGAGGGACTAGCGGGAGCAAGTGAGCAGTTCTTC	CASREGLAGASEQFF
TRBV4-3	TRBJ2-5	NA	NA	TGCGCCAGCAGCCTAGCCCACAGGGAAGAGACCCAGTACTTC	CASSLAHREETQYF
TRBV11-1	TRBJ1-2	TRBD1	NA	TGTGCCAGCAGCTTAGATGACGGACAGGCCCACTATGGCTACACCTTC	CASSLDDGQAHYGYTF
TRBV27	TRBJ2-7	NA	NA	TGTGCCAGCAGTTTTCGGACCGGGACAAAAGTCGCCTACGAGCAGTACTTC	CASSFRTGTKVAYEQYF
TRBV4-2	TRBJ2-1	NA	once	TGTGCCAGCAGCCAAGAAGGGGCCAATTCCTACAATGAGCAGTTCTTC	CASSQEGANSYNEQFF
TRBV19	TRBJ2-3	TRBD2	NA	TGTGCCAGTAGAGGACTAGCGGGCGTGGATACGCAGTATTTT	CASRGLAGVDTQYF
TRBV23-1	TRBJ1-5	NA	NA	TGCGCCAGCAGTCAAGACGGGGGCAATCAGCCCCAGCATTTT	CASSQDGGNQPQHF
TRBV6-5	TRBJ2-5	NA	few	TGTGCCAGCAGTTACACGGGACACCGGGGCGTGGAGACCCAGTACTTC	CASSYTGHRGVETQYF
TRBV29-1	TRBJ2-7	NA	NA	TGCAGCGTTGGGACATCCTACGAGCAGTACTTC	CSVGTSYEQYF
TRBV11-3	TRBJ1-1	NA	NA	TGTGCCAGCAGCTTAGATCTTGACACTGAAGCTTTCTTT	CASSLDLDTEAFF
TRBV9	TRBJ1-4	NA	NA	TGTGCCAGCAGCGTAGTATGGCAGGTAGGCGAAAAACTGTTTTTT	CASSVVWQVGEKLFF
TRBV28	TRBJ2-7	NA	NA	TGTGCCAGCCGTACCGTAATACCCTCCTACGAGCAGTACTTC	CASRTVIPSYEQYF
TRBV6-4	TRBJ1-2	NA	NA	TGTGCCAGCAGCTACGGACGGCTTAAGGGAGGCTACACCTTC	CASSYGRLKGGYTF
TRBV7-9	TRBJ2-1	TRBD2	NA	TGTGCCAGCAGCGCGAGGACTAGCTTGGATGAGCAGTTCTTC	CASSARTSLDEQFF
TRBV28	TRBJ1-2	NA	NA	TGTGCCAGCAGGAGAACCGGGATCTCGTATGGCTACACCTTC	CASRRTGISYGYTF
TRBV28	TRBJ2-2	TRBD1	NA	TGTGCCAGCAGTCTGGACAGGGTCGGGGAGCTGTTTTTT	CASSLDRVGELFF
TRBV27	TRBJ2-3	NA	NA	TGTGCCAGCAGTTTTATAAGAAGAGGTACCCTCGCAGATACGCAGTATTTT	CASSFIRRGTLADTQYF
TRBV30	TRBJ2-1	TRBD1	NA	TGTGCCTGGAGTGGGCAGGGGGACGGTGAGCAGTTCTTC	CAWSGQGDGEQFF
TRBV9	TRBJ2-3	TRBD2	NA	TGTGCCAGCAGCGTAGGTGCTAGCGGGAGCACAGATACGCAGTATTTT	CASSVGASGSTDTQYF
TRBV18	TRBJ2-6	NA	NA	TGTGCCAGCTCTAAATGGGGGGACAGTTACTCTGGGGCCAACGTCCTGACTTTC	CASSKWGDSYSGANVLTF
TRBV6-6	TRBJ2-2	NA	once	TGTGCCAGCAGTTACGGGACCCCGGGGACCGGGGAGCTGTTTTTT	CASSYGTPGTGELFF
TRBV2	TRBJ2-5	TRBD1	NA	TGTGCCAGCAGCCTGGGACAGGGGGTAGAGACCCAGTACTTC	CASSLGQGVETQYF
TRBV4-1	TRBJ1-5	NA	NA	TGCGCCAGCAGCCAGGGAGGGGTTCAGCCCCAGCATTTT	CASSQGGVQPQHF
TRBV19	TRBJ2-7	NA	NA	TGTGCCAGTAGCCCCGGACTACCCTACGAGCAGTACTTC	CASSPGLPYEQYF
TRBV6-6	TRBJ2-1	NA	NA	TGTGCCAGCAGTTACTCGGCGCGTAATGAGCAGTTCTTC	CASSYSARNEQFF
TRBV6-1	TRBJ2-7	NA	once	TGTGCCAGCAGTGAAGCAGTTGGCTCCGAGCAGTACTTC	CASSEAVGSEQYF
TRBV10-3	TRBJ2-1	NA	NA	TGTGCCATCAGTGCCTACAGGGTCGGGGATGAGCAGTTCTTC	CAISAYRVGDEQFF
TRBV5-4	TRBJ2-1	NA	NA	TGTGCCAGCAGCGCGCCTAGCGCCACCTCCTACAATGAGCAGTTCTTC	CASSAPSATSYNEQFF
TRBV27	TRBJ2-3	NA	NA	TGTGCCAGCAGTCCAAACTATTCAGATACGCAGTATTTT	CASSPNYSDTQYF
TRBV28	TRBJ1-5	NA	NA	TGTGCCAGTCGAAGGTCGGGGACTAATCAGCCCCAGCATTTT	CASRRSGTNQPQHF
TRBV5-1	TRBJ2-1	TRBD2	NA	TGCGCCAGCAGCTTGGCAGCGGGATTTTACAATGAGCAGTTCTTC	CASSLAAGFYNEQFF
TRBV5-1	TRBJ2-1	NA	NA	TGCGCCAGCAGCCCGGATGGACGGAACTCCTACAATGAGCAGTTCTTC	CASSPDGRNSYNEQFF
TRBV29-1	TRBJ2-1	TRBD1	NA	TGCAGCGTTGACCCACAGGGGTACAATGAGCAGTTCTTC	CSVDPQGYNEQFF
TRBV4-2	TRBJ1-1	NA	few	TGTGCCAGCAGCCAAGATAGGGCAAGACTCAGAGAAGCTTTCTTT	CASSQDRARLREAFF
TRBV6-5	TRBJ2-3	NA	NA	TGTGCCACACGACTCGCGGGCACAGATACGCAGTATTTT	CATRLAGTDTQYF
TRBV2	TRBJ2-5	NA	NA	TGTGCCAGTAACGAACGCGAGACCCAGTACTTC	CASNERETQYF
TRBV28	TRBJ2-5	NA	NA	TGTGCCAGCAGTTTTAATTACGAGACCCAGTACTTC	CASSFNYETQYF
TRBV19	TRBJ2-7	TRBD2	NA	TGTGCCAGTAGTATGGGCGGGGGGGTTGGCGAGCAGTACTTC	CASSMGGGVGEQYF
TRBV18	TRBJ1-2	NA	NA	TGTGCCAGCTCACCTTCCGAGGAGAATGGCTACACCTTC	CASSPSEENGYTF
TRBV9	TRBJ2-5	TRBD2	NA	TGTGCCAGCAGCTGGCGCGGGGGGGTCCAAGAGACCCAGTACTTC	CASSWRGGVQETQYF
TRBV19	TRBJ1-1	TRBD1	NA	TGTGCCAGTAGTGCCGACAGGGCCCCTGAAGCTTTCTTT	CASSADRAPEAFF
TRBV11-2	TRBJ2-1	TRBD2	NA	TGTGCCAGCAGCTTAGCCCCACTAGCGGGAGGTTACAATGAGCAGTTCTTC	CASSLAPLAGGYNEQFF
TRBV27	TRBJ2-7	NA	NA	TGTGCCAGCAGTTCGAGGGGGTTGAGCTCCTACGAGCAGTACTTC	CASSSRGLSSYEQYF
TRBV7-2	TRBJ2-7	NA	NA	TGTGCCAGCAGGGCACAGGGATGGGAGCAGTACTTC	CASRAQGWEQYF
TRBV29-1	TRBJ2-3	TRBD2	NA	TGCAGCGTTGACCTAGCGGGATGGTCGGATACGCAGTATTTT	CSVDLAGWSDTQYF
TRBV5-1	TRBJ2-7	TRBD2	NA	TGCGCCAGCAGCTTGGCGGCGGGAGGGATTCCCTACGAGCAGTACTTC	CASSLAAGGIPYEQYF
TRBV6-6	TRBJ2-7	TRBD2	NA	TGTGCCAGCAGCCCCATCGCAGCGGGAGCCTACGAGCAGTACTTC	CASSPIAAGAYEQYF
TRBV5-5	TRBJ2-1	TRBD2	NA	TGTGCCAGCAGCTTAACTAGCGGGAGTTACAATGAGCAGTTCTTC	CASSLTSGSYNEQFF
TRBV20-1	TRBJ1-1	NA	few	TGCAGTGCCCCAATCCACACTGAAGCTTTCTTT	CSAPIHTEAFF
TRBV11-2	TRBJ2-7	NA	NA	TGTGCCAGCAGCTTAGGCGGACTCCGGAGCTCCTACGAGCAGTACTTC	CASSLGGLRSSYEQYF
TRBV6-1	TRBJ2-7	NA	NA	TGTGCCAGCAGTGATGGTGCTTACGAGCAGTACTTC	CASSDGAYEQYF
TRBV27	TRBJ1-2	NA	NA	TGTGCCAGCAGTTTGGCTGGGTATGGCTACACCTTC	CASSLAGYGYTF
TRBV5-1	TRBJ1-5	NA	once	TGCGCCAGCAGCTTGGATCCAATGGGGAACAATCAGCCCCAGCATTTT	CASSLDPMGNNQPQHF
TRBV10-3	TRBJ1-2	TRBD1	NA	TGTGCCATCGCCCCAGGGGGGGACAGGGGGCCTACGGGCTATGGCTACACCTTC	CAIAPGGDRGPTGYGYTF